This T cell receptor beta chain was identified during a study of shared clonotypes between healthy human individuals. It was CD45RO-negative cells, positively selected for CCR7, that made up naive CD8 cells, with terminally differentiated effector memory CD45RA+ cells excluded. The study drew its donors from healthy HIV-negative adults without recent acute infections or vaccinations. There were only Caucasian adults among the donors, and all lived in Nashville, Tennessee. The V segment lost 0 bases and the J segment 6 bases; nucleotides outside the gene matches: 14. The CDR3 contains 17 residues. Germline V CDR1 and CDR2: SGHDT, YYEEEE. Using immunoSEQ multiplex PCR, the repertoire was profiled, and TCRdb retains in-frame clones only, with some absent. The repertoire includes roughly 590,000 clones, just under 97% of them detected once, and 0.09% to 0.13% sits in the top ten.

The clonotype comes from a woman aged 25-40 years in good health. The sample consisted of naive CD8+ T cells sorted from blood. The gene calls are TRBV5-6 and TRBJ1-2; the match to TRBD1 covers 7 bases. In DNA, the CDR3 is TGTGCCAGCAGCTTGGCCGAAAGGGGGCTGGCCCCAAATGGCTACACCTTC. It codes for CASSLAERGLAPNGYTF.